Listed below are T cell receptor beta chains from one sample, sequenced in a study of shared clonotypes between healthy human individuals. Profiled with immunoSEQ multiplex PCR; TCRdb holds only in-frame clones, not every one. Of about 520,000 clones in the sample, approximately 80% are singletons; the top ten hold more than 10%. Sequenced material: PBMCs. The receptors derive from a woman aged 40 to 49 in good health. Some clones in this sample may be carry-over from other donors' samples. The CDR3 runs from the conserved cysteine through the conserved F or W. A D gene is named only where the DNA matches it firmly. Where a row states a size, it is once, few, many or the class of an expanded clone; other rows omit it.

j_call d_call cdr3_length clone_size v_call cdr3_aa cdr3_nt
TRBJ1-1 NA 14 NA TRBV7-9 CASSFNPGDTEAFF TGTGCCAGCAGCTTTAACCCGGGGGACACTGAAGCTTTCTTT
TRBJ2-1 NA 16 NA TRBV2 CASSEMVGLNYNEQFF TGTGCCAGCAGTGAAATGGTGGGGCTGAACTACAATGAGCAGTTCTTC
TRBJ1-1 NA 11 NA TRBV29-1 CSISGTTEAFF TGCAGCATTTCAGGGACTACTGAAGCTTTCTTT
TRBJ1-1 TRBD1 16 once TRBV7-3 CASSLDTRGPRTEAFF TGTGCCAGCAGCTTAGATACCAGGGGGCCTCGCACTGAAGCTTTCTTT
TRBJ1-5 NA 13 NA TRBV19 CASSQGRYQPQHF TGTGCCAGTAGTCAGGGGAGGTATCAGCCCCAGCATTTT
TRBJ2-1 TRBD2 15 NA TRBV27 CASSFEGLADNEQFF TGTGCCAGCAGCTTCGAGGGACTAGCGGACAATGAGCAGTTCTTC
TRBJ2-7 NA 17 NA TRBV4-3 CASSQEAQVGVAYEQYF TGCGCCAGCAGCCAAGAAGCCCAGGTGGGAGTGGCGTACGAGCAGTACTTC
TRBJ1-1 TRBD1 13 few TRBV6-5 CASSPTGGTEAFF TGTGCCAGCAGCCCAACAGGGGGCACTGAAGCTTTCTTT
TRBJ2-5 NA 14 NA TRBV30 CAWRDWAAQETQYF TGTGCCTGGAGGGACTGGGCAGCCCAAGAGACCCAGTACTTC
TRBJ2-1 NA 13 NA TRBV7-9 CASSAGNNNEQFF TGTGCCAGCAGCGCCGGGAACAACAATGAGCAGTTCTTC
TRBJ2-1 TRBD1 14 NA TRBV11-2 CASSSGTGGGEQFF TGTGCCAGCAGCTCCGGGACAGGGGGCGGTGAGCAGTTCTTC
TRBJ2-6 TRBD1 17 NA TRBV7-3 CASSRTGKVSGANVLTF TGTGCCAGCAGCCGGACAGGGAAAGTCTCTGGGGCCAACGTCCTGACTTTC
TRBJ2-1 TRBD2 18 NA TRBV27 CASSRDARGTSGIHEQFF TGTGCCAGCAGTCGCGACGCGCGGGGGACTAGCGGGATCCATGAGCAGTTCTTC
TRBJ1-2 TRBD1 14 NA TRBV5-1 CASSFDRTGFGYTF TGCGCCAGCAGCTTCGATAGGACAGGGTTTGGCTACACCTTC
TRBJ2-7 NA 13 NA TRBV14 CASSQDFTRPSAF TGTGCCAGCAGCCAAGATTTTACGCGTCCTTCGGCTTTC
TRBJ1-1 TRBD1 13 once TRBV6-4 CARPTGMNTEAFF TGTGCCAGACCGACAGGGATGAACACTGAAGCTTTCTTT
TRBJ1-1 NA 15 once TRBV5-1 CASSLRSQGRNEAFF TGCGCCAGCAGCTTGAGGTCCCAGGGGCGCAATGAAGCTTTCTTT
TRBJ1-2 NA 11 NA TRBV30 CAGRQDYGYTF TGTGCCGGTCGACAGGATTATGGCTACACCTTC
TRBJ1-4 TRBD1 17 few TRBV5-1 CASSLRTGAGTNEKLFF TGCGCCAGCAGCCTCCGGACAGGGGCAGGAACTAATGAAAAACTGTTTTTT
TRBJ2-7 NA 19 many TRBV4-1 CASSQVRPVSGQRFWEQYF TGCGCCAGCAGCCAAGTACGACCCGTCAGCGGACAGAGGTTTTGGGAGCAGTACTTC
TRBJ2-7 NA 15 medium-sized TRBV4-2 CASSHNVETAYEQYF TGTGCCAGCAGCCACAACGTTGAGACAGCCTACGAGCAGTACTTC
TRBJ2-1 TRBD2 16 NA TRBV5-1 CASSLAASGSYNEQFF TGCGCCAGCAGCTTGGCCGCTAGCGGGAGCTACAATGAGCAGTTCTTC
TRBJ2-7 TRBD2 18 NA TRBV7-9 CASSLGTSAQTNTYEQYF TGTGCCAGCAGCCTAGGGACTAGCGCGCAGACAAATACCTACGAGCAGTACTTC
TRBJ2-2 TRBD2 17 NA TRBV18 CASSPPGGTSRPGELFF TGTGCCAGCTCACCCCCCGGAGGGACTAGCCGGCCCGGGGAGCTGTTTTTT
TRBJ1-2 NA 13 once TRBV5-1 CASSPRVNYGYTF TGCGCCAGCAGCCCCAGGGTAAACTATGGCTACACCTTC
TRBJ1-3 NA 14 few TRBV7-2 CASSLTGSGNTIYF TGTGCCAGCAGCTTAACAGGCAGTGGAAACACCATATATTTT
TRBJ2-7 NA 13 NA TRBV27 CASSLLGKSRQYF TGTGCCAGCAGTTTATTGGGGAAATCCAGGCAGTACTTC
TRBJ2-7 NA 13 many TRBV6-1 CASSEGGSYEQYF TGTGCCAGCAGTGAAGGGGGCTCCTACGAGCAGTACTTC
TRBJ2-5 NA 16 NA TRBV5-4 CASSLGQGSHPGAQYF TGTGCCAGCAGCTTGGGTCAGGGGTCGCATCCGGGGGCCCAGTACTTC
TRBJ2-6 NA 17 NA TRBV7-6 CASSLGTANSGANVLTF TGTGCCAGCAGCTTGGGGACGGCAAACTCTGGGGCCAACGTCCTGACTTTC
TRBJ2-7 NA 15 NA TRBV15 CATRSTGTTVGEQYF TGTGCCACCAGAAGCACCGGGACCACCGTGGGCGAGCAGTACTTC
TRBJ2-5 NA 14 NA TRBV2 CASSSSALQETQYF NA
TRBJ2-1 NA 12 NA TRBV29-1 CSVEVFGNEQFF TGCAGCGTTGAGGTTTTTGGGAATGAGCAGTTCTTC
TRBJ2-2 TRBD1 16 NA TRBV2 CASRKGTGGNTGELFF TGTGCCAGCAGGAAAGGGACAGGGGGTAACACCGGGGAGCTGTTTTTT
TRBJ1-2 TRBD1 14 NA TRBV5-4 CASRAGTVVPAYTF TGTGCCAGCAGGGCCGGGACAGTCGTTCCGGCCTACACCTTC
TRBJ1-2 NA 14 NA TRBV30 CAWSHSWLAYGYTF TGTGCCTGGAGTCATTCTTGGCTGGCCTATGGCTACACCTTC
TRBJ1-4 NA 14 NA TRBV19 CASTIGATNEKLFF TGTGCCAGTACTATAGGAGCAACTAATGAAAAACTGTTTTTT